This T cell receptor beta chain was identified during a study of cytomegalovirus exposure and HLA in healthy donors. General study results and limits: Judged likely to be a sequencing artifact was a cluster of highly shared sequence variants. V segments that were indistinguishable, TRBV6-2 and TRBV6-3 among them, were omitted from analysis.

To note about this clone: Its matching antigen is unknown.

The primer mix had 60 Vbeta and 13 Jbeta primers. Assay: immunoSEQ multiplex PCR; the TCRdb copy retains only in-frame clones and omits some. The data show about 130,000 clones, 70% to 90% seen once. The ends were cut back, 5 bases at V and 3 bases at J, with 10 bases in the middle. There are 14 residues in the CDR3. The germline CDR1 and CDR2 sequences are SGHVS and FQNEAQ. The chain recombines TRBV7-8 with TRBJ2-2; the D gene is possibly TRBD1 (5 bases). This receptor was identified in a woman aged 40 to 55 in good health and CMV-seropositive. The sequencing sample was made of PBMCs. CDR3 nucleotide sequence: TGTGCCAGCAGCCACCCAGGGTACACCGGGGAGCTGTTTTTT. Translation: CASSHPGYTGELFF.